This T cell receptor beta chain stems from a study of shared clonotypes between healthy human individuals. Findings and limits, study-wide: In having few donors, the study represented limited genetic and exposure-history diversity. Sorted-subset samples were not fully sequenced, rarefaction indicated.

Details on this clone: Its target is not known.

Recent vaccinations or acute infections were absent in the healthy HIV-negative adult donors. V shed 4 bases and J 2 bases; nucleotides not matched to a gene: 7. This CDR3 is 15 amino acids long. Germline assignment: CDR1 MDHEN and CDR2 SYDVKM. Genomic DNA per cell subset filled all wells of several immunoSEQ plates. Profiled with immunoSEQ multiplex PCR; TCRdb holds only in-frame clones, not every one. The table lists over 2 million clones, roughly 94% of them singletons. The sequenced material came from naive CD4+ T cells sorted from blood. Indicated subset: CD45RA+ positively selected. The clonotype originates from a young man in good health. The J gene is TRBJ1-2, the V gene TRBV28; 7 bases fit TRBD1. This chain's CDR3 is CASSSYATGNYGYTF. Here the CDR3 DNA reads TGTGCCAGCAGTTCGTACGCGACAGGGAACTATGGCTACACCTTC.